The 24 T cell receptor beta chains given below trace back to one sample, sequenced in a study of blood T cell repertoires in COVID-19. Assay: immunoSEQ multiplex PCR; the TCRdb copy retains only in-frame clones and omits some. Among under 300,000 clones listed, roughly 82% were seen once. Source material: peripheral blood. The source of these receptors is a man at least 80 years old with acute or convalescent COVID-19.

The chain's CDR3 is CASSHLQETQYF. The DNA for the CDR3 is TGTGCCAGCAGCCACCTCCAAGAGACCCAGTACTTC. The chain carries TRBV3-1 (or the pseudogene TRBV3-2) and TRBJ2-5; D is unresolved. This CDR3 is 12 amino acids long. Germline CDR1 is LGHDT and CDR2 is YNNKEL (reference sequence). V lost 3 bases to trimming and J lost 1 base, with 3 bases between them.

The chain has TRBV11-1 and TRBJ2-5, with a tentative D call TRBD1 (5 bases). The CDR3 consists of 15 residues. V was clipped by 0 bases and J by 5 bases, with 13 bases between them. Per the germline V gene, CDR1 is SGHAT and CDR2 is FQDESV (reference sequence). The CDR3 DNA is TGTGCCAGCAGCTTAGCGCAGGGTATGTGGGAGACCCAGTACTTC. Translation gives CASSLAQGMWETQYF.

The chain links TRBV10-2 to TRBJ1-2, with 8 bases fitting TRBD1. Germline CDR1 is WSHSY and CDR2 is SAAADI. CDR3 length equals 14 residues. V was clipped by 11 bases and J by 8 bases; unmatched bases: 16. The CDR3 bases are TGCGCCTCCTCGCCCCTGGACAGGGCGGAGGGCTACACCTTC. Amino acids: CASSPLDRAEGYTF.

The chain has TRBV6-5 and TRBJ1-5; D gene unclear. Per the germline V gene, CDR1 is MNHEY and CDR2 is SVGAGI. CDR3 length: 14 amino acids. The V gene lost 6 bases and the J gene lost 2 bases, with 11 bases spanning the gap. As DNA, the CDR3 is TGTGCCAGCAGCGCAACAGCGGGCAATCAGCCCCAGCATTTT. This gives the protein CASSATAGNQPQHF.

The rearrangement links TRBV5-1 to TRBJ2-1; unclear D gene. CDR3 size: 15 residues. The germline gives CDR1 SGHRS, CDR2 YFSETQ. V was cut by 0 bases and J by 0 bases, with 7 bases left in between. The DNA of the CDR3 is TGCGCCAGCAGCTTGGAGATTAGCTCCTACAATGAGCAGTTCTTC. The encoded protein is CASSLEISSYNEQFF. The variable domain in full, with the rest retrieved from reference TRBV5-1 and TRBJ2-1, is KAGVTQTPRYLIKTRGQQVTLSCSPISGHRSVSWYQQTPGQGLQFLFEYFSETQRNKGNFPGRFSGRQFSNSRSEMNVSTLELGDSALYLCASSLEISSYNEQFFGPGTRLTVL.

This chain connects TRBV18 to TRBJ1-3, with D perhaps matching TRBD1 (6 bases). CDR1 KGHSH and CDR2 LQKENI come from the germline V gene. V was trimmed by 1 base and J by 0 bases, leaving 7 bases between them. The CDR3 is 15 residues long. This CDR3 reads CASSPLDSSGNTIYF. CDR3 DNA sequence: TGTGCCAGCTCACCACTGGACAGCTCTGGAAACACCATATATTTT.

The rearrangement joins TRBV10-3 to TRBJ2-2; a possible D gene is TRBD1 (5 bases). The germline gives CDR1 ENHRY, CDR2 SYGVKD. Trimming stripped 7 bases from V and 2 bases from J, with 11 bases between. This CDR3 contains 14 residues. The CDR3 region is CAITPDSNTGELFF. The CDR3 nucleotides are TGTGCCATCACCCCCGACAGCAACACCGGGGAGCTGTTTTTT.

The rearrangement links TRBV10-1 to TRBJ2-7, with TRBD1 matching over 9 bases. There are 15 residues in the CDR3. Germline V gives CDR1 WNHNN, CDR2 SYGVQD (reference sequence). The J segment lost 0 bases and the V segment lost 6 bases, leaving 6 bases of the junction unmatched. This CDR3 is CASSPWTGVSYEQYF. The CDR3 bases are TGCGCCAGCAGCCCTTGGACAGGGGTCTCCTACGAGCAGTACTTC.

The chain employs TRBV19 and TRBJ2-2; D unclear. The ends were cut back, 4 bases at V and 0 bases at J, with 6 bases in the middle. CDR3 length equals 14 residues. Germline CDR1 is LNHDA and CDR2 is SQIVND (reference sequence). The CDR3 loop is CASSTGPNTGELFF. The DNA for the CDR3 is TGTGCCAGTAGTACCGGTCCGAACACCGGGGAGCTGTTTTTT.

This clone was found once. The V and J genes are TRBV19 and TRBJ2-3; D gene unclear. Germline CDR1 and CDR2: LNHDA and SQIVND (reference sequence). Trimming took off 1 base at V and 2 bases at J, with 13 bases between the two ends. The CDR3 consists of 16 residues. CDR3 bases: TGTGCCAGTAGTATAGGGCTGGCGGCTTTCACAGATACGCAGTATTTT. This encodes CASSIGLAAFTDTQYF.

The CDR3 sequence: CASSLDGGAMADTQYF. CDR3 nucleotide sequence: TGTGCCAGCAGCTTAGATGGGGGGGCGATGGCGGATACGCAGTATTTT. The V gene is TRBV7-2, the J gene TRBJ2-3; maybe TRBD2 (7 bases). Germline-derived CDR1 and CDR2 are SGHTA and FQGNSA. V lost 1 base and J lost 6, with 17 bases in between. The CDR3 has 16 amino acids.

This clone was detected once. The CDR3: CASSQDRAQQGDQNTEAFF. CDR3 coding DNA: TGCGCCAGCAGCCAAGATAGGGCACAACAGGGCGACCAGAACACTGAAGCTTTCTTT. The chain carries TRBV4-1 and TRBJ1-1; a weak D match, TRBD1 (6 bases). The germline gives CDR1 MGHRA, CDR2 YSYEKL. Trimming removed 0 bases from V and 1 base from J, with 21 bases in between. This CDR3 is 19 amino acids long.

As concerns this clone: This same CDR3 is encoded by further DNA sequences in the sample. V gene TRBV5-1 combines with J gene TRBJ1-1; TRBD1 aligns across 9 bases. The CDR3 runs 13 residues. The germline gives CDR1 SGHRS, CDR2 YFSETQ. V dropped 7 bases and J dropped 2; count of bases not matched to a gene: 3. CDR3 loop: CASSDRGNTEAFF. The DNA of the CDR3 is TGCGCCAGCTCGGACAGGGGTAACACTGAAGCTTTCTTT.

V is TRBV4-1 and J is TRBJ1-1; 9 bases align to TRBD1. The CDR3 spans 17 residues. The ends lost 4 bases at V and 0 bases at J; junction bases unmatched: 9. Germline CDR1 reads MGHRA; CDR2 reads YSYEKL. CDR3 sequence (DNA): TGCGCCAGCAGCCTAGGTGGGACAGGGTTCGTGAACACTGAAGCTTTCTTT. This codes for CASSLGGTGFVNTEAFF.

The rearrangement joins TRBV6-1 to TRBJ2-7; maybe TRBD2 (6 bases). Trimming left V 1 base short and J 4 bases short, with 14 bases between. Per germline, CDR1 MNHNS and CDR2 SASEGT. The CDR3 spans 15 residues. CDR3 DNA: TGTGCCAGCAGTGAAGGGTTGGTGGGGGGATACGAGCAGTACTTC. Its translation: CASSEGLVGGYEQYF.

V is TRBV10-3 and J is TRBJ1-1; unclear D gene. V was shortened by 0 bases and J by 0 bases, with 8 bases between the two germline ends. The CDR3 sequence is 15 residues long. Germline CDR1 reads ENHRY; CDR2 reads SYGVKD. The CDR3 nucleotides are TGTGCCATCAGTGAGTCGAGGATGATGAACACTGAAGCTTTCTTT. Translation gives CAISESRMMNTEAFF.

For this clone: The limits of the CDR3 on the DNA are not certain, so only TCRdb's listed CDR3 is given. This chain connects TRBV12-3 or TRBV12-4 to TRBJ1-2. Ends included, the CDR3 has 13 residues. The CDR3 here is CASSLEREGGYTF.

Concerning this clone: In the same sample, other DNA sequences code for this CDR3. The V call is TRBV19, the J call TRBJ2-5; 7 positions match TRBD1. Germline trimming cut 5 bases from V and 5 bases from J; bases unmatched to any gene: 2. Germline loops: CDR1 LNHDA, CDR2 SQIVND (reference sequence). This CDR3 contains 12 residues. CDR3 bases: TGTGCCAGTAGTGGCAGGGGGGAGACCCAGTACTTC. Amino acid sequence: CASSGRGETQYF.

This chain links TRBV3-1 (or the pseudogene TRBV3-2) with TRBJ1-4, with D tentatively TRBD1 (6 bases). Germline V gene sequence: CDR1 LGHDT, CDR2 YNNKEL (reference sequence). This CDR3 is built from 15 residues. Trimming took off 0 bases at V and 7 bases at J, with 12 bases between the two ends. CDR3 residues: CASSQDQQGSEKLFF. The CDR3 DNA reads as TGTGCCAGCAGCCAAGATCAACAGGGAAGTGAAAAACTGTTTTTT.

This chain links TRBV19 with TRBJ1-1; tentatively, D is TRBD1 (5 bases). V lost 8 bases and J 2 bases, leaving 12 bases between the germline ends. The length of the CDR3 is 13 residues. CDR1 and CDR2 from the germline V gene are LNHDA and SQIVND (reference sequence). Here the CDR3 reads CASSVTDNTEAFF. The CDR3, as DNA: TGTGCCAGTTCCGTGACAGATAACACTGAAGCTTTCTTT.

J is TRBJ2-1 and V is TRBV29-1; 7 bases agree with TRBD1. There are 12 residues in the CDR3. Germline CDR1 and CDR2: SQVTM and ANQGSEA. The CDR3 sequence: CAGGQNLDEQFF. CDR3 nucleotide sequence: TGCGCTGGGGGACAGAACCTCGACGAGCAGTTCTTC.

The chain is built from TRBV11-3 and TRBJ2-7, with 14 bases that match TRBD2. The V and J ends lost 3 bases and 7 bases, in that order; junction bases with no gene match: 5. CDR1 and CDR2 (germline): SGHNT, YENEEA. This CDR3 has 15 residues. Here the CDR3 DNA reads TGTGCCAGCAGCTTTGGGACTAGCGGGAGTCATGAGCAGTACTTC. Its translation is CASSFGTSGSHEQYF.

The genes are TRBV5-4 and TRBJ2-5; no reliable D call. The CDR3 totals 14 residues. V was shortened by 0 bases and J by 2 bases, with 8 bases between the two germline ends. CDR1 is SGHNT and CDR2 is YYREEE in the germline V gene (reference sequence). The CDR3 region is CASSLGSAQETQYF. DNA for the CDR3: TGTGCCAGCAGCTTGGGGTCAGCGCAAGAGACCCAGTACTTC.

The sample holds one count of this clone. The DNA of the CDR3 is TGTGCCAGTATCGACAAATCCCCCAACTATGGCTACACCTTC. Its translation: CASIDKSPNYGYTF. J is TRBJ1-2 and V is TRBV19; D is ambiguous. V lost 7 bases and J 2 bases, leaving 14 bases between the germline ends. Germline V gives CDR1 LNHDA, CDR2 SQIVND (reference sequence). This CDR3 spans 14 amino acids.